This T cell receptor (beta chain) was recorded in a study of shared clonotypes between healthy human individuals. A split of CD4+ cells into CD45RA+ naive and CD45RA-negative memory subsets was performed. Profiled with immunoSEQ multiplex PCR; TCRdb holds only in-frame clones, not every one. The profile shows over a million clones, about 96% of them singletons. Germline CDR1 SGHRS, CDR2 YFSETQ. V was cut by 0 bases and J by 8 bases, with 14 bases left in between. The CDR3 extends over 14 amino acids. The V gene is TRBV5-1, the J gene TRBJ1-2; D gene unclear. The sample consisted of naive CD4+ T cells sorted from blood. Sample subset: CD45RA+ positively selected. The receptor's source is a man between 25 and 39 years old in good health. The CDR3 coding sequence is TGCGCCAGCAGCTTGGGCCCGCCTTCCGACGGCTACACCTTC. It codes for CASSLGPPSDGYTF.